The next 5 T cell receptor beta chains were all read from a single sample in a study of blood T cell repertoires in COVID-19. Using immunoSEQ multiplex PCR, the repertoire was profiled, and TCRdb retains in-frame clones only, with some absent. The repertoire holds hundreds of thousands of clones, with around four fifths as singletons. Sequencing was done on a sample of peripheral blood. These TCRs come from a woman between 35 and 50 years old with active or convalescent COVID-19.

This clone occurred a few times. V and J are TRBV6-5 and TRBJ1-1, with 7 bases lining up with TRBD1. The CDR3 spans 14 residues. Trimming cost V 6 bases and J 1 base; bases outside gene matches: 5. CDR1 MNHEY and CDR2 SVGAGI come from the germline V gene. The DNA for the CDR3 is TGTGCCAGCAGCAAGGACAGGCAGAACACTGAAGCTTTCTTT. It encodes CASSKDRQNTEAFF.

The chain uses TRBV2 and TRBJ2-3; D may be TRBD1 (6 bases). The CDR3 is made up of 16 amino acids. Germline CDR1 and CDR2: SNHLY and FYNNEI. V was cut by 2 bases and J by 5 bases, with 17 bases left in between. CDR3: CASSERGGQTLDTQYF. In nucleotides, the CDR3 is TGTGCCAGCAGTGAAAGGGGTGGACAGACATTAGATACGCAGTATTTT.

The CDR3 reads CASSRRDRGYPGTDTQYF. The CDR3 nucleotides read TGTGCCAGCAGCCGAAGGGACAGGGGATACCCTGGCACAGATACGCAGTATTTT. This sequence joins TRBV6-2 or TRBV6-3 and TRBJ2-3; 10 bases line up with TRBD1. Germline V gene data show CDR1 as MNHEY and CDR2 as SVGEGT. Losses at the gene ends were 6 bases for V and 1 base for J; bases not matched to a gene: 13. CDR3 length equals 18 residues.

The CDR3: CASSYLIQGGTEAFF. The CDR3 DNA sequence: TGTGCCAGCAGTTACCTAATACAGGGGGGCACTGAAGCTTTCTTT. The chain joins TRBV6-6 to TRBJ1-1, with 8 bases matching TRBD1. Trimming cost V 2 bases and J 4 bases; bases outside gene matches: 6. CDR1 and CDR2 from the germline V gene are MNHNY and SVGAGI (reference sequence). The CDR3 runs 15 residues.

CDR3 protein: CASSTQGGNEQYF. DNA of the CDR3: TGTGCCAGCAGTACCCAGGGGGGTAACGAGCAGTACTTC. V is TRBV6-5 and J is TRBJ2-7, with D possibly TRBD1 on 7 matching bases. CDR3 size: 13 residues. Trimming removed 5 bases from V and 5 bases from J, with 13 bases in between. Germline CDR1 reads MNHEY; CDR2 reads SVGAGI.